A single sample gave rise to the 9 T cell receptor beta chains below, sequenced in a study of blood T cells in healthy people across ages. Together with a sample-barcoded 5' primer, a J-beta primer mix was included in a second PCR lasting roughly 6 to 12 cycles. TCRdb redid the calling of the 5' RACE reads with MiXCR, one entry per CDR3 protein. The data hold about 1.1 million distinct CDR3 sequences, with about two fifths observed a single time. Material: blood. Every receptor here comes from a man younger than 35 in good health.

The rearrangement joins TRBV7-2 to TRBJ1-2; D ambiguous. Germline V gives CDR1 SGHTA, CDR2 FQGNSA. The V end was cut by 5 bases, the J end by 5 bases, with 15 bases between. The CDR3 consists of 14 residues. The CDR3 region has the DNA TGTGCCAGCAGCCCCGTCGGGCCGGCTTATGGCTACACCTTC. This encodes CASSPVGPAYGYTF.

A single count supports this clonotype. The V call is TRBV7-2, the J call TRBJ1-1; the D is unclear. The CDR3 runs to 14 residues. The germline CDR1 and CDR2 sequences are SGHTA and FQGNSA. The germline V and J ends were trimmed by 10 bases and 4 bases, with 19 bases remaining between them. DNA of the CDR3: TGTGCCACCGCAAGGACGTCCTTTTTCACTGAAGCTTTCTTT. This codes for CATARTSFFTEAFF.

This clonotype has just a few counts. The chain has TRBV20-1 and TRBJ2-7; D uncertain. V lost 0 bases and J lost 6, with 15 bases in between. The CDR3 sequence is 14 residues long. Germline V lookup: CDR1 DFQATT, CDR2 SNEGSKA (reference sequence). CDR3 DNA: TGCAGTGCTAGAGATACGGCCACCCGAGGCGAGCAGTACTTC. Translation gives CSARDTATRGEQYF.

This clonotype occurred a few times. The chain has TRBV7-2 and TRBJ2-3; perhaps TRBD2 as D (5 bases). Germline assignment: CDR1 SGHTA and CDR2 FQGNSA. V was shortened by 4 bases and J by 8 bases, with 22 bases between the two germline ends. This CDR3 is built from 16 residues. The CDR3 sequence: CASSYYPDSGGRTQYF. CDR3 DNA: TGTGCCAGCAGCTACTACCCAGATTCGGGCGGGCGTACGCAGTATTTT.

The CDR3, as DNA: TGTGCCAGCAGCCAAGATCTTCGGGCACGCGGCTACACCTTC. Its protein is CASSQDLRARGYTF. The V gene is TRBV4-2, the J gene TRBJ1-2; no clear D. Germline values: CDR1 LGHNA, CDR2 YNFKEQ. Deletions cut 0 bases from V and 8 bases from J, with 13 bases between. The CDR3 spans 14 residues.

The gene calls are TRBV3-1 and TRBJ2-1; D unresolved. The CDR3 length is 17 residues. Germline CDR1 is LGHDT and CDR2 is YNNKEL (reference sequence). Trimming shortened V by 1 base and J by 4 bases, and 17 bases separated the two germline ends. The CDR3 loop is CASSQAGVGKGYNEQFF. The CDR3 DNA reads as TGTGCCAGCAGCCAAGCAGGAGTGGGGAAAGGTTACAATGAGCAGTTCTTC.

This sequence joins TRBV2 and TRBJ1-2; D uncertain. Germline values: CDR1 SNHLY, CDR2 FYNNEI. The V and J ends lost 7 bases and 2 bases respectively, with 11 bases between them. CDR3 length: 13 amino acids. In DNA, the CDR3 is TGTGCCAGCACGGCGGCCAGAAACTATGGCTACACCTTC. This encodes CASTAARNYGYTF.

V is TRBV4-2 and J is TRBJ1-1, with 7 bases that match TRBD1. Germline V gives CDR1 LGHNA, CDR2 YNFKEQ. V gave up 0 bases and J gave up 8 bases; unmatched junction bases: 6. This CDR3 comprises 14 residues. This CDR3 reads CASSQESRDSEAFF. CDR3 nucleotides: TGTGCCAGCAGCCAAGAATCCCGGGACAGCGAAGCTTTCTTT.

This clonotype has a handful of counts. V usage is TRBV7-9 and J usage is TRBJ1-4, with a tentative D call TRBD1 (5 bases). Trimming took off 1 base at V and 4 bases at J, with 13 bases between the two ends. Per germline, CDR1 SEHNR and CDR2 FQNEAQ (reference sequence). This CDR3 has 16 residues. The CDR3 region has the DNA TGTGCCAGCAGCTTAGTCGTACAGGCGTATAATGAAAAACTGTTTTTT. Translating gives CASSLVVQAYNEKLFF.